The clone carrying this TCR beta chain was seen ten or more times. The target antigen is unknown. This specimen belongs to a study of early T cells in non-severe SARS-CoV-2 infection. General observations from the study: A preference for anti-spike CD8 responses marked VDJdb matching, which missed private and CD4 specificities.

TCRdb re-called the 5' RACE reads through MiXCR, storing one row per CDR3 protein. The sample includes 20,000 to 25,000 distinct CDR3 sequences, 5.3% of them seen just once. Trimming removed 3 bases at V and 2 bases at J, with 11 bases between. The germline V gene has CDR1 MNHNS and CDR2 SASEGT. There are 14 residues in the CDR3. This sequence was found in an adult who was a healthcare worker with PCR-confirmed SARS-CoV-2 infection or an uninfected control (not recorded which). The chain couples TRBV6-1 to TRBJ2-7; D is possibly TRBD1 (6 bases). Material for sequencing was whole blood. This CDR3 reads CASSEWDIAYEQYF. The CDR3 DNA reads as TGTGCCAGCAGTGAGTGGGACATCGCCTACGAGCAGTACTTC.